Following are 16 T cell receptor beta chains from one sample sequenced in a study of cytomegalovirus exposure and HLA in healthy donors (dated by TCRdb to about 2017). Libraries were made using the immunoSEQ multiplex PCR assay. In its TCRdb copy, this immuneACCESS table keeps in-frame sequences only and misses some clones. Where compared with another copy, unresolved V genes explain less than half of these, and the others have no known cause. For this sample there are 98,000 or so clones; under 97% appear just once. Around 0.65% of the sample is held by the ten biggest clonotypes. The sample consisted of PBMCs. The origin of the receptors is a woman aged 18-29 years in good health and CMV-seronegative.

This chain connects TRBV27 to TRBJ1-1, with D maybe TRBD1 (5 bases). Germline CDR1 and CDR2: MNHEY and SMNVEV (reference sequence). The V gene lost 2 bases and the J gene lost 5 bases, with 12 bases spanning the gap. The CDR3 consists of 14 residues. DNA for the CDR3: TGTGCCAGCAGTTTAGCAGGGTATGGTACTGAAGCTTTCTTT. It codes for CASSLAGYGTEAFF.

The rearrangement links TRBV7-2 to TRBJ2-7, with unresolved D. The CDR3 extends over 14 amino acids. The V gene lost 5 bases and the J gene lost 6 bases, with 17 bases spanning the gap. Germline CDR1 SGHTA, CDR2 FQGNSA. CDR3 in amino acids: CASSPIPGRREQYF. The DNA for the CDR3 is TGTGCCAGCAGCCCTATCCCGGGTCGGCGCGAGCAGTACTTC.

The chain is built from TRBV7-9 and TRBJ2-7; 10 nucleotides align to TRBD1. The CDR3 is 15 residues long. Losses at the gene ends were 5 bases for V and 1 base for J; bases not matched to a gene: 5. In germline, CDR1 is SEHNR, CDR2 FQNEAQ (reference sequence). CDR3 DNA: TGTGCCAGCAGCGCCCCGGGACAGGGGTCCTACGAGCAGTACTTC. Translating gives CASSAPGQGSYEQYF.

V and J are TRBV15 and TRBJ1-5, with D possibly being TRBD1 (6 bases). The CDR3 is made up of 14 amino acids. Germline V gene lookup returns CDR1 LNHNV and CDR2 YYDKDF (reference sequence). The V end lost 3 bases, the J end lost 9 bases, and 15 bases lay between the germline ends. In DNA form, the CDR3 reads TGTGCCACCAGCAGGAACACAGGGAGGGGGCCCCAGCATTTT. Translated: CATSRNTGRGPQHF.

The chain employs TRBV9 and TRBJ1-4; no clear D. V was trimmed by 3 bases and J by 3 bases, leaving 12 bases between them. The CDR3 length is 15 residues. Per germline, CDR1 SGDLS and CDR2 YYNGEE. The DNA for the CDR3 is TGTGCCAGCAGCGCTAGCGGCGACTCTAATGAAAAACTGTTTTTT. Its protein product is CASSASGDSNEKLFF. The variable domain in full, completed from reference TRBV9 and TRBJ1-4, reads DSGVTQTPKHLITATGQRVTLRCSPRSGDLSVYWYQQSLDQGLQFLIQYYNGEERAKGNILERFSAQQFPDLHSELNLSSLELGDSALYFCASSASGDSNEKLFFGSGTQLSVL.

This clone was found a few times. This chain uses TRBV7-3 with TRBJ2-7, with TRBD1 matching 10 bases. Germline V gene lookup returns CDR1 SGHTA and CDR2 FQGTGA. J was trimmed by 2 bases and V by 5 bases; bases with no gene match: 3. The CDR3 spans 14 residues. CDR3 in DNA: TGTGCCAGCAGCAGTGGACAGGGGGCCTACGAGCAGTACTTC. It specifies CASSSGQGAYEQYF.

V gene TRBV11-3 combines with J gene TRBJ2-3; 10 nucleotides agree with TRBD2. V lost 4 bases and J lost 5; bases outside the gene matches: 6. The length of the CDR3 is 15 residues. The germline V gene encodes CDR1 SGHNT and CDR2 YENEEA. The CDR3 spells CASSSIAGGGDTQYF. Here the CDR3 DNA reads TGTGCCAGCAGCTCCATAGCGGGGGGAGGAGATACGCAGTATTTT.

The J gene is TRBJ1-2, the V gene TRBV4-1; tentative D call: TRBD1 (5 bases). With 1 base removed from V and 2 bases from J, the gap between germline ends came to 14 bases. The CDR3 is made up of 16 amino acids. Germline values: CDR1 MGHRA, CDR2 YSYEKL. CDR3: CASSQVGSQGNYGYTF. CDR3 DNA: TGCGCCAGCAGCCAAGTCGGGTCCCAGGGAAACTATGGCTACACCTTC.

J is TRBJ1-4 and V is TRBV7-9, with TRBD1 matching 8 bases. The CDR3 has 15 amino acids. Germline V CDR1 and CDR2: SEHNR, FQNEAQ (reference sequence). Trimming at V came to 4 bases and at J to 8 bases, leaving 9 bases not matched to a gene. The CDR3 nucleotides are TGTGCCAGCAGCTCTCAGGGGGCAGCAGGGGAAAAACTGTTTTTT. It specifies CASSSQGAAGEKLFF.

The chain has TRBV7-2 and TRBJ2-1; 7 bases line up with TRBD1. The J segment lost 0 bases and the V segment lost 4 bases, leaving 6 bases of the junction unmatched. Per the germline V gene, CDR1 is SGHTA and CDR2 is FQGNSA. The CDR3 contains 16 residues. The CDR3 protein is CASSSQTGLSYNEQFF. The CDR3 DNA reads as TGTGCCAGCAGCTCTCAGACAGGGCTCTCCTACAATGAGCAGTTCTTC.

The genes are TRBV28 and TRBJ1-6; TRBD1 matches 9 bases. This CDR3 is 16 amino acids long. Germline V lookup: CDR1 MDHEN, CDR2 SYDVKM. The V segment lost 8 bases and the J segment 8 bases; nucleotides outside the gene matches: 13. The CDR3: CASQTGGGMNHSPLHF. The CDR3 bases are TGTGCCAGCCAGACAGGGGGGGGTATGAATCATTCACCCCTCCACTTT.

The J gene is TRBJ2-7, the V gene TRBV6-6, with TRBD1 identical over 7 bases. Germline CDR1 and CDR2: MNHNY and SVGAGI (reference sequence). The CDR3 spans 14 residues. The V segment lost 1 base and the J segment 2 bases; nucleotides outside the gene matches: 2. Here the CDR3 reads CASSYLDRTYEQYF. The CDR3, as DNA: TGTGCCAGCAGTTACTTGGACAGGACCTACGAGCAGTACTTC.

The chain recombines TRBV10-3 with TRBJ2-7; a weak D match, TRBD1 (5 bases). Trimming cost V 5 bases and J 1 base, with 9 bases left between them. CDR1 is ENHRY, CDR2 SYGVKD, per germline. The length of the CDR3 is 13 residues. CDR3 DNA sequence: TGTGCCATCAGTCAGACAGATTCCTACGAGCAGTACTTC. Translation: CAISQTDSYEQYF.

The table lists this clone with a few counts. The CDR3 spells CASSLDQGTVREQYF. The CDR3 region has the DNA TGTGCCAGCAGCTTAGACCAGGGGACGGTCCGCGAGCAGTACTTC. This chain uses TRBV7-2 with TRBJ2-7; TRBD1 might be the D (6 bases). This CDR3 spans 15 amino acids. Trimming stripped 1 base from V and 6 bases from J, with 16 bases between. CDR1 and CDR2 (germline): SGHTA, FQGNSA.

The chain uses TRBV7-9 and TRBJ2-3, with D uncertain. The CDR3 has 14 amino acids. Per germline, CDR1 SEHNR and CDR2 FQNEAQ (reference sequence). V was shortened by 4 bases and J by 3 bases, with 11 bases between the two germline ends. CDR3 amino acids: CASSSRSGTDTQYF. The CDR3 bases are TGTGCCAGCAGCTCCCGTTCAGGTACAGATACGCAGTATTTT.

The CDR3 protein is CASSNIPGEGSGANVLTF. As DNA, the CDR3 is TGTGCCAGCAGTAACATACCGGGAGAGGGCTCTGGGGCCAACGTCCTGACTTTC. The gene calls are TRBV27 and TRBJ2-6, with a weak D call TRBD2 (6 bases). Deletions cut 5 bases from V and 0 bases from J, with 17 bases between. This CDR3 region has 18 residues. Looked up from germline, CDR1 is MNHEY and CDR2 is SMNVEV (reference sequence).